A single sample is the source of the 14 T cell receptor beta chains below, sequenced in a study of OX40 agonist ivuxolimab in advanced cancers. TCRdb's table, derived via immunoSEQ multiplex PCR, lists solely in-frame clones and lacks some. In the table there are approximately 40,000 clones, 82% of which are singletons. This material consisted of CD4+ or CD8+ T cells sorted from blood, taken in a trial of the OX40 agonist ivuxolimab. The receptors shown here come from an adult with an advanced solid tumor such as melanoma, head and neck, liver or kidney cancer.

The CDR3: CASSQDAYRDTQYF. The CDR3 DNA follows: TGTGCCAGCAGCCAAGACGCCTACAGAGATACGCAGTATTTT. The chain has TRBV14 and TRBJ2-3; D remains unclear. The germline V gene has CDR1 SGHDN and CDR2 FVKESK. V lost 0 bases and J lost 5, with 9 bases in between. The CDR3 has 14 residues.

This sequence joins TRBV6-5 and TRBJ2-7; D perhaps matches TRBD1 (6 bases). From germline, CDR1 is MNHEY and CDR2 SVGAGI. Trimming cost V 6 bases and J 0 bases, with 15 bases left between them. The CDR3 spans 15 residues. CDR3 region: CASRHSTDSSYEQYF. The DNA for the CDR3 is TGTGCCAGCAGGCACTCGACGGACAGCTCCTACGAGCAGTACTTC.

The V call is TRBV6-6, the J call TRBJ1-1, with 8 bases identical to TRBD1. The CDR3 sequence is 16 residues long. Germline CDR1 reads MNHNY; CDR2 reads SVGAGI (reference sequence). V lost 6 bases to trimming and J lost 2 bases; unmatched junction nucleotides: 11. CDR3 coding DNA: TGTGCCAGCAGCCTTGTTCGACAGGGGTTTAACACTGAAGCTTTCTTT. This encodes CASSLVRQGFNTEAFF.

The chain links TRBV5-4 to TRBJ1-2, with TRBD1 as a possible D gene (5 bases). Germline V gene data show CDR1 as SGHNT and CDR2 as YYREEE (reference sequence). This CDR3 has 13 amino acids. V gave up 7 bases and J gave up 6 bases, with 16 bases separating them. CDR3 DNA: TGTGCCAGCTTTCGGGGACTGGGGGATGGCTACACCTTC. It codes for CASFRGLGDGYTF.

This chain links TRBV6-5 with TRBJ2-5; D gene ambiguous. There are 10 residues in the CDR3. Germline V gene data show CDR1 as MNHEY and CDR2 as SVGAGI. The CDR3 region is CVTVGETQYF. The CDR3 DNA sequence: TGTGTAACGGTGGGGGAGACCCAGTACTTC.

The genes are TRBV18 and TRBJ1-3; D may be TRBD1 (5 bases). CDR1 and CDR2 from the germline V gene are KGHSH and LQKENI. The V and J ends lost 0 bases and 7 bases respectively, with 13 bases between them. The length of the CDR3 is 15 residues. CDR3 region: CASSPPGDVWNTIYF. CDR3 sequence (DNA): TGTGCCAGCTCACCACCGGGGGACGTCTGGAACACCATATATTTT.

The chain uses TRBV4-3 and TRBJ1-2; a possible D gene is TRBD1 (5 bases). With 0 bases removed from V and 5 bases from J, the gap between germline ends came to 25 bases. The CDR3 length is 19 residues. Germline V gene sequence: CDR1 LGHNA, CDR2 YSLEER. The chain's CDR3 is CASSQDTATGTVVGYGYTF. CDR3 DNA sequence: TGCGCCAGCAGCCAAGATACCGCCACCGGGACGGTCGTCGGGTATGGCTACACCTTC.

The chain couples TRBV5-1 to TRBJ2-7; D remains unclear. The CDR3 is 12 residues long. The V end lost 6 bases, the J end lost 4 bases, and 11 bases lay between the germline ends. Germline CDR1 reads SGHRS; CDR2 reads YFSETQ. Here the CDR3 DNA reads TGCGCCAGCAACACCGACCAGTACGAGCAGTACTTC. It translates to CASNTDQYEQYF.

This clone was detected a few times. The rearrangement links TRBV15 to TRBJ2-4; D is tentatively TRBD1 or TRBD2 (5 bases each). Trimming shortened V by 2 bases and J by 7 bases, and 15 bases separated the two germline ends. Germline lookup yields CDR1 LNHNV and CDR2 YYDKDF (reference sequence). There are 15 residues in the CDR3. CDR3 loop: CATSRYGARLNIQYF. CDR3 bases: TGTGCCACCAGCAGATACGGGGCTAGATTGAACATTCAGTACTTC.

The V gene is TRBV11-2, the J gene TRBJ2-2, with 8 bases identical to TRBD2. CDR3 length equals 16 residues. The germline V gene encodes CDR1 SGHAT and CDR2 FQNNGV. Losses at the gene ends were 7 bases for V and 5 bases for J; bases not matched to a gene: 12. The CDR3 DNA follows: TGTGCCAGCACCCGTGGAGCGGGAGTTAGAACCGGGGAGCTGTTTTTT. It yields the protein CASTRGAGVRTGELFF.

The V and J genes are TRBV11-2 and TRBJ1-1; D is ambiguous. CDR1 and CDR2 from the germline V gene are SGHAT and FQNNGV. The CDR3 runs to 13 residues. Trimming left V 1 base short and J 7 bases short, with 10 bases between. CDR3: CASSLARINEAFF. The CDR3 region has the DNA TGTGCCAGCAGCTTAGCCAGGATAAATGAAGCTTTCTTT.

The chain uses TRBV9 and TRBJ2-3; TRBD2 matches at 8 bases. V lost 3 bases to trimming and J lost 2 bases; unmatched junction nucleotides: 8. The germline gives CDR1 SGDLS, CDR2 YYNGEE. This CDR3 comprises 16 residues. CDR3 region: CASSAGLVVLTDTQYF. CDR3 bases: TGTGCCAGCAGCGCGGGACTAGTAGTACTCACAGATACGCAGTATTTT.

CDR3 protein: CSASGTGAPNEQFF. The CDR3 DNA is TGCAGCGCCTCAGGCACAGGGGCGCCAAATGAGCAGTTCTTC. J is TRBJ2-1 and V is TRBV29-1, with 7 bases aligning to TRBD1. After removal of 7 bases from V and 7 bases from J, the junction contained 13 bases not matched to a gene. This CDR3 spans 14 amino acids. Germline assignment: CDR1 SQVTM and CDR2 ANQGSEA.

The V and J genes are TRBV2 and TRBJ2-7, with unresolved D. The CDR3 spans 19 residues. Trimming shortened V by 4 bases and J by 0 bases, and 25 bases separated the two germline ends. The germline gives CDR1 SNHLY, CDR2 FYNNEI. CDR3 amino acids: CASSVTLRLLPISSYEQYF. CDR3 coding DNA: TGTGCCAGCAGTGTCACTTTGAGGTTGCTTCCCATCAGCTCCTACGAGCAGTACTTC. The whole variable domain, remainder taken from reference TRBV2 and TRBJ2-7, is EPEVTQTPSHQVTQMGQEVILRCVPISNHLYFYWYRQILGQKVEFLVSFYNNEISEKSEIFDDQFSVERPDGSNFTLKIRSTKLEDSAMYFCASSVTLRLLPISSYEQYFGPGTRLTVT.